The present T cell receptor (beta chain) was sequenced within a study of cytomegalovirus exposure and HLA in healthy donors. PCR used 60 Vbeta primers and 13 Jbeta primers. Produced via immunoSEQ multiplex PCR; TCRdb's table is partial and in-frame only. The table shows 95,000 to 100,000 clones, with roughly 71% occurring only once. Germline loops: CDR1 SGHDT, CDR2 YYEEEE. V shed 3 bases, J shed 5 bases, and the junction held 16 bases outside the gene matches. The CDR3 is 17 residues long. This chain joins TRBV5-6 and TRBJ1-1; 7 nucleotides match TRBD1. This receptor was taken from a man aged 45-60 years in good health and CMV-seronegative. Sequenced input: PBMCs. Written as DNA, the CDR3 is TGTGCCAGCAGCTCAACAATATTCGGGACAGAGGGGACTGAAGCTTTCTTT. It codes for CASSSTIFGTEGTEAFF.